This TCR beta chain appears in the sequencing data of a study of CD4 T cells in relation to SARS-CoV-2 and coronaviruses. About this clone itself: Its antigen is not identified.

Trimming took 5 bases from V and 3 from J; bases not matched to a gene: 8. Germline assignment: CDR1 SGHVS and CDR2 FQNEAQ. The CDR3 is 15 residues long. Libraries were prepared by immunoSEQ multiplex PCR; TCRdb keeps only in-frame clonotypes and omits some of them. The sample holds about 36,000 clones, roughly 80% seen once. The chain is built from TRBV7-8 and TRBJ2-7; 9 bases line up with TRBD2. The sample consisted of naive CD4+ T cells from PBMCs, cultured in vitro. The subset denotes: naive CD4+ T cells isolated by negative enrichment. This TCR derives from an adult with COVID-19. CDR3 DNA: TGTGCCAGCAGCCCCCGACTAGCGGAGAGCTACGAGCAGTACTTC. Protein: CASSPRLAESYEQYF.